Sequencing of this T cell receptor (beta chain) was carried out in a study of OX40 agonist ivuxolimab in advanced cancers. For the study in its entirety: Ivuxolimab was a fully human IgG2 agonistic monoclonal antibody targeting the costimulatory receptor OX40 (CD134). Intravenous ivuxolimab was administered to patients every 2 weeks at six dose levels: 0.01, 0.1, 0.3, 1.5, 3 and 10 mg/kg. Among the approximately 54 dose-escalation patients, around 19 had hepatocellular carcinoma, approximately 15 melanoma, 9 renal cell carcinoma and 9 head and neck cancer. A male proportion of 70% to 90% and a mean age of about 60 years, ranging from about 23 to 90, were recorded for the dose-escalation cohort. Patients were allowed to have had prior anti-PD-1, anti-PD-L1 or anti-CTLA-4 therapy, and 30% to 40% of the dose-escalation patients had been treated with checkpoint inhibitors. Partial responses were achieved by three dose-escalation patients, of whom one had hepatocellular carcinoma and two had cutaneous melanoma. The point of sequencing TCRbeta in the periphery was to test whether ivuxolimab changed TCR sequence diversity and drove clonal T-cell expansion. The paper reports the monotherapy dose-escalation portion (N of about 54 patients) of the phase I ivuxolimab trial. Overall study outcomes, separate from this receptor: After ivuxolimab, CD8+ T cells had more expanded clones than CD4+ T cells on average. The antigen specificity of the peripheral T cells that underwent clonal expansion was not determined. Clonal expansion of both CD4+ and CD8+ blood T cells was observed from baseline to week 6 at doses 0.1 to 3.0 mg/kg. In the 0.1-3.0 mg/kg groups, partial responders were among the patients with the lowest normalized peripheral clonal expansion, particularly in CD8+ T cells. Low levels of normalized T-cell clonal expansion were also seen in some patients who did not respond.

For sequencing of the TCRbeta CDR3 region, genomic DNA was extracted from the sorted cells. The immunoSEQ Assay was used for sequencing of TCRbeta CDR3 regions. TCRdb provides this immuneACCESS table in a form limited to in-frame rearrangements. Some clones are lacking; in checked studies, under half of them reflect an unresolved V gene, and why the rest are absent is not known. In this sample the table shows roughly 70,000 clones, around four fifths of which occur a single time. The ten largest clones take up approximately 0.38% of the sample. Comment on this clone: It has no known antigen specificity. No per-base quality is available; no much larger clone lies one base away.

Patients with autoimmune disease history or receiving systemic immunosuppression were excluded from the trial. Peripheral blood for TCR sequencing was drawn from every dose cohort at baseline, at cycle 4 day 1 and at cycle 7 day 1. Samples were obtained from an open-label, multicenter, first-in-human phase I dose-escalation trial of ivuxolimab. Adults with locally advanced or metastatic melanoma, renal cell, hepatocellular, or head and neck squamous cell carcinoma were enrolled in the trial. Before TCR sequencing, CD4+ and CD8+ T cells were separately sorted from peripheral blood. The specimen comprised CD4+ or CD8+ T cells sorted from blood, sampled in a trial of the OX40 agonist ivuxolimab. This receptor was obtained from an adult with an advanced solid tumor such as melanoma, head and neck, liver or kidney cancer.

This receptor has the CDR3 CASSRSSLLRYEQYV. The nucleotide sequence is given as TGTGCCAGCAGTCGGTCGTCTCTTTTAAGATACGAGCAGTACGTC. Rearrangement joined TRBV28 to TRBJ2-7; the D gene is not confidently resolved. The CDR3 goes from the cysteine to the valine over 15 residues. Of all the DNA, just the CDR3 is kept, 45 bases in frame from base 1. The germline V gene encodes CDR1 MDHEN and CDR2 SYDVKM. V loses 5 bases, J loses 4 bases, and the germline ends lie 18 bases apart.